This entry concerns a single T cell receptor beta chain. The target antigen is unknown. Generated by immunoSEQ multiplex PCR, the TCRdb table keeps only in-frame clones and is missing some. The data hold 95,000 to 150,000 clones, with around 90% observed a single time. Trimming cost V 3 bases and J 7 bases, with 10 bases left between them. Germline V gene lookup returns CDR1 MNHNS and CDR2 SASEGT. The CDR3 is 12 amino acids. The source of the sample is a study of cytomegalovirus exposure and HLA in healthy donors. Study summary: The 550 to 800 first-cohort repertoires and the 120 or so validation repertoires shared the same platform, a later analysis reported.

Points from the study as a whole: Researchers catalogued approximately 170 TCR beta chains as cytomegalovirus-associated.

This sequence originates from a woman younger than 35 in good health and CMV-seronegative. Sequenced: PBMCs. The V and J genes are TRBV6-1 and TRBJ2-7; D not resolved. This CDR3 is CASSELSLEQYF. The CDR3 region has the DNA TGTGCCAGCAGTGAGCTATCTTTAGAGCAGTACTTC.